These 20 T cell receptor beta chains originate from one sample sequenced in a study of blood T cell repertoires in COVID-19 (TCRdb year 2020). Libraries were constructed by the immunoSEQ multiplex PCR assay. What TCRdb holds here is the immuneACCESS table cut down to in-frame rearrangements. Part of the clones is not present; checked against another copy, under half of the missing clones reflect an unresolved V gene, and the others are unexplained. The sample includes more than 200,000 clones, with around 87% observed a single time. 7.2% of the sample is taken by the ten largest. Sequencing was performed on PBMCs or T cells enriched from blood (not recorded which). These TCRs come from a man younger than 40 in a cohort exposed to, infected with or recovered from COVID-19 (not recorded which).

V gene TRBV28 combines with J gene TRBJ2-7; 8 nucleotides line up with TRBD1. CDR3 length: 14 residues. Trimming took 3 bases from V and 6 from J; bases not matched to a gene: 7. In germline, CDR1 is MDHEN, CDR2 SYDVKM. This CDR3 reads CASSLVAGGFEQYF. CDR3 nucleotide sequence: TGTGCCAGCAGTTTGGTGGCAGGGGGCTTCGAGCAGTACTTC.

This clone was seen many times. The rearrangement joins TRBV19 to TRBJ2-7; TRBD2 aligns across 9 bases. Germline V gene lookup returns CDR1 LNHDA and CDR2 SQIVND (reference sequence). The V and J ends lost 5 bases and 11 bases, in that order; junction bases with no gene match: 19. The CDR3 is 16 residues long. The CDR3 coding sequence is TGTGCCAGTAGTGCCACGGGACTAGCCAACAACCCGGTGGAGTACTTC. Translating it yields CASSATGLANNPVEYF. Complete variable domain (other parts from reference TRBV19 and TRBJ2-7): DGGITQSPKYLFRKEGQNVTLSCEQNLNHDAMYWYRQDPGQGLRLIYYSQIVNDFQKGDIAEGYSVSREKKESFPLTVTSAQKNPTAFYLCASSATGLANNPVEYFGPGTRLTVT.

This rearrangement joins TRBV18 to TRBJ1-1, with TRBD1 matching 8 bases. Looked up from germline, CDR1 is KGHSH and CDR2 is LQKENI. V lost 6 bases and J lost 0; bases outside the gene matches: 9. The CDR3 totals 16 residues. The CDR3 region has the DNA TGTGCCAGCTCTTTCCAGGGGGCAGGTATGAACACTGAAGCTTTCTTT. Translation gives CASSFQGAGMNTEAFF.

This clone appeared a single time. V gene TRBV11-1 combines with J gene TRBJ2-1; D might be TRBD1 (6 bases). Per the germline V gene, CDR1 is SGHAT and CDR2 is FQDESV (reference sequence). V was clipped by 5 bases and J by 4 bases, with 18 bases between them. The CDR3 runs 16 residues. CDR3 in DNA: TGTGCCAGCAGCCCGAGTTCGGGACACCAGTACAATGAGCAGTTCTTC. It yields the protein CASSPSSGHQYNEQFF.

This clone was seen a handful of times. This sample includes further DNA sequences coding for the same CDR3. The genes are TRBV18 and TRBJ2-7, with TRBD1 identical over 12 bases. The CDR3 covers 14 residues. Losses at the gene ends were 3 bases for V and 7 bases for J; bases not matched to a gene: 4. From germline, CDR1 is KGHSH and CDR2 LQKENI. CDR3 coding DNA: TGTGCCAGCTCACCGGGACAGGGGGCCGGTGAGCAGTACTTC. It encodes CASSPGQGAGEQYF.

This sequence joins TRBV5-4 and TRBJ2-7; TRBD2 agrees at 7 bases. The CDR3 is made up of 14 amino acids. Germline loops: CDR1 SGHNT, CDR2 YYREEE (reference sequence). V shed 1 base and J 2 bases; nucleotides not matched to a gene: 3. The CDR3 here is CASSLSSGTYEQYF. CDR3 in DNA: TGTGCCAGCAGCTTGTCTAGCGGCACCTACGAGCAGTACTTC.

A single count supports this clone. V is TRBV11-2 and J is TRBJ1-2, with unresolved D. V was clipped by 5 bases and J by 4 bases, with 11 bases between them. The CDR3 loop spans 13 amino acids. From germline, CDR1 is SGHAT and CDR2 FQNNGV. The CDR3 DNA sequence: TGTGCCAGCAGCCACTCAGCGGGCTATGGCTACACCTTC. Translating gives CASSHSAGYGYTF.

The rearrangement links TRBV9 to TRBJ2-1; the match to TRBD1 covers 7 bases. V trimming: 3 bases; J trimming: 3 bases; junction bases outside the gene matches: 6. CDR3 length: 15 amino acids. CDR1 SGDLS and CDR2 YYNGEE come from the germline V gene. CDR3 sequence (DNA): TGTGCCAGCAGCGAAACAGGGGTCGACTACAATGAGCAGTTCTTC. Its protein is CASSETGVDYNEQFF.

This chain links TRBV2 with TRBJ1-5; no clear D gene. Trimming pared 7 bases from V and 6 bases from J, leaving 13 bases between. The CDR3 consists of 13 residues. The germline gives CDR1 SNHLY, CDR2 FYNNEI. CDR3 amino acids: CASMRGRAQPQHF. The DNA of the CDR3 is TGTGCCAGCATGAGAGGGCGGGCTCAGCCCCAGCATTTT.

The chain carries TRBV29-1 and TRBJ1-2; D uncertain. Germline V gene data show CDR1 as SQVTM and CDR2 as ANQGSEA. The CDR3 consists of 13 residues. Trimming removed 7 bases at V and 8 bases at J, with 20 bases between. This CDR3 reads CSGASGPGKGYTF. In DNA, the CDR3 is TGCAGCGGAGCATCCGGGCCCGGGAAGGGCTACACCTTC. The full variable domain, rest sourced from reference TRBV29-1 and TRBJ1-2, is SAVISQKPSRDICQRGTSLTIQCQVDSQVTMMFWYRQQPGQSLTLIATANQGSEATYESGFVIDKFPISRPNLTFSTLTVSNMSPEDSSIYLCSGASGPGKGYTFGSGTRLTVV.

V gene TRBV24-1 combines with J gene TRBJ1-5, with a tentative D call TRBD1 (5 bases). This CDR3 is 17 amino acids long. Trimming stripped 3 bases from V and 3 bases from J, with 17 bases between. Looked up from germline, CDR1 is KGHDR and CDR2 is SFDVKD. The CDR3 reads CATSDGAAGTFNQPQHF. The CDR3 region has the DNA TGTGCCACCAGTGATGGGGCAGCGGGGACCTTCAATCAGCCCCAGCATTTT.

The V and J genes are TRBV7-2 and TRBJ2-1, with a weak D call TRBD2 (6 bases). The CDR3 runs to 15 residues. V dropped 5 bases and J dropped 1 base, with 12 bases sitting between them. Germline loops: CDR1 SGHTA, CDR2 FQGNSA. CDR3 protein: CASSQLAGSYNEQFF. The CDR3 DNA follows: TGTGCCAGCAGCCAACTAGCCGGGTCCTACAATGAGCAGTTCTTC.

The V and J genes are TRBV29-1 and TRBJ2-4, with 11 nucleotides matching TRBD2. The CDR3 has 14 amino acids. CDR1 SQVTM and CDR2 ANQGSEA come from the germline V gene. The J segment lost 6 bases and the V segment lost 3 bases, leaving 4 bases of the junction unmatched. The CDR3 nucleotides read TGCAGCGTTGAGGGGACTAGCGGTACAAACATTCAGTACTTC. This encodes CSVEGTSGTNIQYF.

The rearrangement uses TRBV19 and TRBJ1-1; TRBD1 might be the D (5 bases). The CDR3 runs 13 residues. Germline lookup yields CDR1 LNHDA and CDR2 SQIVND (reference sequence). V lost 3 bases to trimming and J lost 6 bases, with 11 bases between them. CDR3 in DNA: TGTGCCAGTAGTATCCAGGGTAGCTCTGAAGCTTTCTTT. It translates to CASSIQGSSEAFF.

The V and J genes are TRBV28 and TRBJ2-6; unclear D gene. Trimming removed 4 bases from V and 4 bases from J, with 14 bases in between. CDR3 length equals 16 residues. Germline V gene data show CDR1 as MDHEN and CDR2 as SYDVKM. CDR3 amino acids: CASSSPGWKGANVLTF. The CDR3 DNA reads as TGTGCCAGCAGTTCGCCCGGGTGGAAAGGGGCCAACGTCCTGACTTTC.

V usage is TRBV4-1 and J usage is TRBJ2-7, with 14 bases fitting TRBD2. V dropped 0 bases and J dropped 7; count of bases not matched to a gene: 11. There are 18 residues in the CDR3. From germline, CDR1 is MGHRA and CDR2 YSYEKL. Here the CDR3 DNA reads TGCGCCAGCAGCCAAGAAAGGCCCCGACTAGCGGGAGGGTGGGAGCAGTACTTC. Amino acids: CASSQERPRLAGGWEQYF.

This chain connects TRBV4-1 to TRBJ2-7; TRBD2 matches at 10 bases. J lost 4 bases, V lost 8 bases, and 11 bases had no gene match. The CDR3 is 15 residues long. The germline gives CDR1 MGHRA, CDR2 YSYEKL. CDR3 nucleotides: TGCGCCAGCTCGACTCAAGCGGGAGGGTCTTACGAGCAGTACTTC. This encodes CASSTQAGGSYEQYF.

This clone was seen at least ten times. The chain links TRBV27 to TRBJ2-7; 7 nucleotides line up with TRBD2. Trimming took 5 bases from V and 4 from J; bases not matched to a gene: 11. The CDR3 spans 15 residues. Germline V gene data show CDR1 as MNHEY and CDR2 as SMNVEV (reference sequence). The DNA of the CDR3 is TGTGCCAGCAGTCCCTTGGGCGGGGGAGAGTACGAGCAGTACTTC. Translated, it gives CASSPLGGGEYEQYF.

V and J are TRBV6-5 and TRBJ2-7, with 9 positions matching TRBD1. The germline V gene has CDR1 MNHEY and CDR2 SVGAGI. J was trimmed by 3 bases and V by 5 bases; bases with no gene match: 5. The CDR3 contains 14 residues. The CDR3: CASSTGTGFYEQYF. CDR3 DNA sequence: TGTGCCAGCAGTACCGGGACAGGGTTCTACGAGCAGTACTTC.

This clone was detected only a few times. This chain links TRBV7-6 with TRBJ2-1, with 9 bases lining up with TRBD2. Trimming cost V 3 bases and J 6 bases; bases outside gene matches: 9. The CDR3 is 16 amino acids. Germline CDR1 is SGHVS and CDR2 is FNYEAQ. CDR3 DNA: TGTGCCAGCAGCTTTACCGGGACTAGCCGTACCAATGAGCAGTTCTTC. It specifies CASSFTGTSRTNEQFF.